The 21 T cell receptor beta chains in this list originate from one sample, sequenced in a study of early T cells in non-severe SARS-CoV-2 infection. TCRdb processed the 5' RACE reads anew with MiXCR; each CDR3 protein has one entry. The sample lists tens of thousands of distinct CDR3 sequences, around 19% occurring once. The specimen was whole blood, collected at baseline. The receptors originated from an adult who was a healthcare worker with PCR-confirmed SARS-CoV-2 infection or an uninfected control (not recorded which).

This clonotype was detected only a few times. The chain links TRBV6-6 to TRBJ1-1; D is undetermined. This CDR3 is built from 14 residues. V lost 4 bases and J 3 bases, leaving 12 bases between the germline ends. The germline V gene has CDR1 MNHNY and CDR2 SVGAGI (reference sequence). The chain's CDR3 is CASSSSSTHTEAFF. CDR3 DNA: TGTGCCAGCAGTTCGAGTAGTACTCACACTGAAGCTTTCTTT.

V and J are TRBV19 and TRBJ2-7; D not resolved. The CDR3 extends over 14 amino acids. V was clipped by 1 base and J by 1 base, with 8 bases between them. Germline assignment: CDR1 LNHDA and CDR2 SQIVND (reference sequence). CDR3 bases: TGTGCCAGTAGTATAGGTCCAGCGTCCTACGAGCAGTACTTC. As protein: CASSIGPASYEQYF.

There are a few counts of this clonotype. The rearrangement links TRBV6-5 to TRBJ2-7; TRBD1 aligns across 8 bases. Germline V gene data show CDR1 as MNHEY and CDR2 as SVGAGI. The CDR3 has 15 residues. Trimming removed 6 bases from V and 5 bases from J; junction bases left unmatched: 12. The CDR3 nucleotides read TGTGCCAGCAGCACTGGGGGGACAGGCATAAACGAGCAGTACTTC. Amino acids: CASSTGGTGINEQYF.

This clonotype was counted only a few times. V gene TRBV3-1 combines with J gene TRBJ2-1; 8 nucleotides line up with TRBD2. CDR3 length: 16 amino acids. J was trimmed by 5 bases and V by 2 bases; bases with no gene match: 8. Germline lookup yields CDR1 LGHDT and CDR2 YNNKEL (reference sequence). The CDR3 here is CASSQNRGGLNNEQFF. The CDR3 coding sequence is TGTGCCAGCAGCCAAAACCGCGGGGGGCTCAACAATGAGCAGTTCTTC.

As concerns this clonotype: The DNA is omitted, as the CDR3 cannot be located on it reliably, and the CDR3 follows TCRdb's listing. CDR3 in amino acids: CASSETGATSPSIF. The chain combines TRBV10-1 with TRBJ1-5; the table's D call of TRBD1 was not tested on the DNA. Counting both end residues, the CDR3 totals 14 amino acids. Germline values: CDR1 WNHNN, CDR2 SYGVQD (reference sequence).

The chain is built from TRBV5-1 and TRBJ2-2; TRBD1 or TRBD2 may be the D gene (5 bases each). The germline V gene has CDR1 SGHRS and CDR2 YFSETQ. V lost 0 bases, J lost 4 bases, and 10 bases lay in between. This CDR3 contains 15 residues. CDR3 loop: CASSLAPGGTGELFF. In DNA form, the CDR3 reads TGCGCCAGCAGCTTGGCCCCTGGGGGCACCGGGGAGCTGTTTTTT.

J is TRBJ2-7 and V is TRBV10-3, with TRBD2 matching 11 bases. The CDR3 consists of 14 residues. Per the germline V gene, CDR1 is ENHRY and CDR2 is SYGVKD. Trimming at V came to 6 bases and at J to 2 bases, leaving 3 bases not matched to a gene. CDR3 loop: CAISGTSGTYEQYF. DNA of the CDR3: TGTGCCATCAGCGGGACTAGCGGAACCTACGAGCAGTACTTC.

This clonotype was seen ten or more times. The chain carries TRBV12-3 or TRBV12-4 and TRBJ1-5; 9 nucleotides match TRBD1. The junction had 5 bases not matched to a gene; V was cut back by 6 bases and J by 2 bases. This CDR3 contains 15 residues. In nucleotides, the CDR3 is TGTGCCAGCAGGCAATGGACAGGGGGCAATCAGCCCCAGCATTTT. Translating gives CASRQWTGGNQPQHF.

Of note for this clonotype: One junction end disagrees with the germline gene, perhaps due to a read error. In nucleotides, the CDR3 is TGTGCCAGCAGGGAAGGACTAGCGATCACCTACGAGCAGTACTTC. As protein: CASREGLAITYEQYF. The chain carries TRBV2 and TRBJ2-7; 9 bases line up with TRBD2. The CDR3 runs 15 residues. From germline, CDR1 is SNHLY and CDR2 FYNNEI. The whole variable domain, filled in from reference TRBV2 and TRBJ2-7, reads EPEVTQTPSHQVTQMGQEVILRCVPISNHLYFYWYRQILGQKVEFLVSFYNNEISEKSEIFDDQFSVERPDGSNFTLKIRSTKLEDSAMYFCASREGLAITYEQYFGPGTRLTVT.

This clonotype was counted once. The V call is TRBV7-9, the J call TRBJ2-5, with TRBD1 as a possible D gene (6 bases). The germline V gene encodes CDR1 SEHNR and CDR2 FQNEAQ (reference sequence). Trimming cost V 3 bases and J 5 bases, with 10 bases left between them. There are 13 residues in the CDR3. The DNA of the CDR3 is TGTGCCAGCAGCTTGTCAGGGGTGGAGACCCAGTACTTC. Translation: CASSLSGVETQYF. Full variable domain (rest looked up from reference TRBV7-9 and TRBJ2-5): DTGVSQNPRHKITKRGQNVTFRCDPISEHNRLYWYRQTLGQGPEFLTYFQNEAQLEKSRLLSDRFSAERPKGSFSTLEIQRTEQGDSAMYLCASSLSGVETQYFGPGTRLLVL.

The chain carries TRBV6-2 or TRBV6-3 and TRBJ2-7, with a possible D match to TRBD2 (5 bases). Germline CDR1 is MNHEY and CDR2 is SVGEGT. The CDR3 spans 16 residues. The ends were cut back, 6 bases at V and 2 bases at J, with 20 bases in the middle. The CDR3 here is CASRPSWRTIAYEQYF. The CDR3 DNA sequence: TGTGCCAGCAGGCCCTCTTGGAGGACCATTGCCTACGAGCAGTACTTC.

This clonotype was counted between two and nine times. J is TRBJ2-2 and V is TRBV14, with 9 positions matching TRBD1. This CDR3 region has 17 residues. The germline gives CDR1 SGHDN, CDR2 FVKESK. The V gene end was trimmed by 4 bases and the J gene end by 4 bases; junction bases not matched to a gene: 10. Here the CDR3 reads CASSPLAGTGRTGELFF. The DNA of the CDR3 is TGTGCCAGCAGCCCCCTGGCCGGGACAGGGCGCACCGGGGAGCTGTTTTTT.

This clonotype occurred a few times. CDR3 in amino acids: CASSLGASNEKLFF. The CDR3 nucleotides are TGTGCCAGCAGCCTCGGGGCGTCTAATGAAAAACTGTTTTTT. This chain joins TRBV7-9 and TRBJ1-4; D possibly corresponds to TRBD1 (5 bases). The length of the CDR3 is 14 residues. Trimming took off 5 bases at V and 3 bases at J, with 10 bases between the two ends. Germline V gene lookup returns CDR1 SEHNR and CDR2 FQNEAQ (reference sequence).

This clonotype was counted between two and nine times. The rearrangement joins TRBV7-2 to TRBJ1-6; D perhaps matches TRBD1 (5 bases). V lost 5 bases and J lost 10, with 18 bases in between. The CDR3 runs to 15 residues. The germline V gene has CDR1 SGHTA and CDR2 FQGNSA. The CDR3 bases are TGTGCCAGCAGCCCTATAGGTGGGACTGCCTCACCCCTCCACTTT. Amino acids: CASSPIGGTASPLHF. The full variable domain, completed using reference TRBV7-2 and TRBJ1-6, is GAGVSQSPSNKVTEKGKDVELRCDPISGHTALYWYRQSLGQGLEFLIYFQGNSAPDKSGLPSDRFSAERTGGSVSTLTIQRTQQEDSAVYLCASSPIGGTASPLHFGNGTRLTVT.

The chain has TRBV7-8 and TRBJ1-6; a possible D gene is TRBD1 (5 bases). CDR1 is SGHVS, CDR2 FQNEAQ, per germline. The CDR3 sequence is 14 residues long. V was cut by 3 bases and J by 7 bases, with 10 bases left in between. The DNA for the CDR3 is TGTGCCAGCAGCTTGGGGGAGTCCAATTCACCCCTCCACTTT. Translating gives CASSLGESNSPLHF. Full variable domain (rest looked up from reference TRBV7-8 and TRBJ1-6): GAGVSQSPRYKVAKRGQDVALRCDPISGHVSLFWYQQALGQGPEFLTYFQNEAQLDKSGLPSDRFFAERPEGSVSTLKIQRTQQEDSAVYLCASSLGESNSPLHFGNGTRLTVT.

This clonotype was seen only a few times. The chain joins TRBV20-1 to TRBJ2-1; the D is unclear. The V and J ends lost 6 bases and 11 bases respectively, with 20 bases between them. CDR1 and CDR2 from the germline V gene are DFQATT and SNEGSKA (reference sequence). CDR3 length: 13 amino acids. CDR3 amino acids: CSAQGTDSNQQFF. CDR3 coding DNA: TGCAGTGCCCAAGGCACCGACTCAAATCAGCAGTTCTTC.

This clonotype was found a few times. The genes are TRBV10-2 and TRBJ2-7, with D uncertain. V was trimmed by 4 bases and J by 3 bases, leaving 13 bases between them. This CDR3 comprises 14 residues. Germline CDR1 is WSHSY and CDR2 is SAAADI. The CDR3 DNA reads as TGCGCCAGCAGTGCCCGTAACATGTACTACGAGCAGTACTTC. Residues: CASSARNMYYEQYF.

The V call is TRBV20-1, the J call TRBJ1-2; 7 bases are a match to TRBD1. V shed 2 bases, J shed 3 bases, and the junction held 6 bases outside the gene matches. This CDR3 region has 14 residues. Looked up from germline, CDR1 is DFQATT and CDR2 is SNEGSKA (reference sequence). For the CDR3, the DNA is TGCAGTGCTAGAACGACAGGGTTCGACTATGGCTACACCTTC. Translation gives CSARTTGFDYGYTF.

This clonotype was counted only a few times. The chain links TRBV7-2 to TRBJ1-2; TRBD1 is a possible D gene (5 bases). Germline V CDR1 and CDR2: SGHTA, FQGNSA. This CDR3 is built from 17 residues. Trimming took 0 bases from V and 4 from J, leaving 18 bases between them. The CDR3 DNA reads as TGTGCCAGCAGCTTAGCGCCGGGGCAGGGATTAACCTATGGCTACACCTTC. Its protein product is CASSLAPGQGLTYGYTF. Together with reference TRBV7-2 and TRBJ1-2, the CDR3 gives the full variable domain: GAGVSQSPSNKVTEKGKDVELRCDPISGHTALYWYRQSLGQGLEFLIYFQGNSAPDKSGLPSDRFSAERTGGSVSTLTIQRTQQEDSAVYLCASSLAPGQGLTYGYTFGSGTRLTVV.

This clonotype was seen a handful of times. V usage is TRBV12-3 or TRBV12-4 and J usage is TRBJ2-1, with TRBD2 matching over 7 bases. This CDR3 has 15 amino acids. Trimming at V came to 3 bases and at J to 5 bases, leaving 7 bases not matched to a gene. CDR3 sequence (DNA): TGTGCCAGCAGTTTTCGTGGGGGGGAAAACAATGAGCAGTTCTTC. Its protein product is CASSFRGGENNEQFF.

This rearrangement joins TRBV20-1 to TRBJ2-4, with D perhaps matching TRBD2 (5 bases). From germline, CDR1 is DFQATT and CDR2 SNEGSKA (reference sequence). The CDR3 covers 10 residues. Trimming took 5 bases from V and 9 from J, leaving 8 bases between them. The CDR3 DNA reads TGCAGTGCTTATGGAGGCATTCAGTACTTC. Encoded protein: CSAYGGIQYF.